These T cell receptor beta chains were read from a single sample in a study of blood T cells in healthy people across ages. One entry per CDR3 protein, called by TCRdb with MiXCR from the 5' RACE reads. In the table there are 600,000 or so distinct CDR3 sequences, approximately 30% of which are singletons. The source material was blood. These receptor sequences come from an elderly woman in good health. Each CDR3 is given with its conserved first and last residue. D genes are given only for firm matches. For some rows the clone size is stated as once, few or many, or as a class when expanded; others skip it.

v_gene	d_gene	abundance	len	j_gene	CDR3nt	CDR3aa
TRBV27	NA	few	16	TRBJ2-1	TGTGCCAGCAGCCCCACCGGGACTTTCTACTACAATGAGCAGTTCTTC	CASSPTGTFYYNEQFF
TRBV7-3	TRBD1	NA	17	TRBJ1-1	TGTGCCTGCAGCAAGCTCCGGGACAGGTTTTCGAACACTGAAGCTTTCTTT	CACSKLRDRFSNTEAFF
TRBV3-1	NA	NA	13	TRBJ1-1	TGTGCCAGCACCTCGGGGTTGAACACTGAAGCTTTCTTT	CASTSGLNTEAFF
TRBV15	NA	few	14	TRBJ2-5	TGTGCCACCAGCAGACAGGGTCGGCAAGAGGCCCAGTACTTC	CATSRQGRQEAQYF
TRBV7-2	TRBD2	NA	19	TRBJ2-6	TGTGCCAGCAGCCACCTTAGCGGGAGGGGAAGCTCTGGGGCCAACGTCCTGACTTTC	CASSHLSGRGSSGANVLTF
TRBV7-3	TRBD2	many	16	TRBJ2-1	TGTGCCAGCAGCTTACGGGGGGGCCGTTTACACAATGAGCAGTTCTTC	CASSLRGGRLHNEQFF
TRBV7-8	NA	many	16	TRBJ2-7	TGTGCCAGCAGTCGACCGGACAGACCTAGCTCCTACGAGCAGTACTTC	CASSRPDRPSSYEQYF
TRBV4-1	TRBD1	many	15	TRBJ1-2	TGCGCCAGCAGCCAAGATCATGACAGGGGCTATGGCTACACCTTC	CASSQDHDRGYGYTF
TRBV3-1	NA	NA	15	TRBJ1-4	TGTGCCGGCAGCCAAAACCAGGGGAACTACGAAAAACTGTTTTTT	CAGSQNQGNYEKLFF
TRBV12-3/TRBV12-4	TRBD2	NA	16	TRBJ2-5	TGTGCCAGCAGTTTAGGAAGAGGAGCGGGGGCCAATGAGCAGTACTTC	CASSLGRGAGANEQYF
TRBV7-2	NA	few	15	TRBJ1-1	TGTGCCAGCAGCTTAGTGCAGGGCATGAACACTGAAGCTTTCTTT	CASSLVQGMNTEAFF
TRBV7-2	TRBD1	NA	14	TRBJ1-2	TGTGCCAGCAGCTTAGCCGGGACAGGGGTCGGCTACACCTTC	CASSLAGTGVGYTF
TRBV9	NA	many	17	TRBJ2-1	TGTGCCAGCAGCGTCGCCTCTCCGGCGAGCTCCTACAATGAGCAGTTCTTC	CASSVASPASSYNEQFF
TRBV5-1	TRBD1	many	15	TRBJ1-2	TGCGCCAGCAGCGCGGGGGACAGGGGAGATTATGGCTACACCTTC	CASSAGDRGDYGYTF
TRBV30	NA	few	12	TRBJ2-5	TGTGCCTGGACCCCTTCAGTAGAGACCCAGTACTTC	CAWTPSVETQYF
TRBV19	NA	NA	14	TRBJ1-2	TGTGCCAGTAGGCGGGACGGGACTAACTATGGCTACACCTTC	CASRRDGTNYGYTF
TRBV20-1	NA	many	17	TRBJ2-7	TGCAGTGCTCCACTAGGTGCGGCCCTGGGTCCCTCCTACGAGCAGTACTTC	CSAPLGAALGPSYEQYF
TRBV6-2/TRBV6-3	NA	many	15	TRBJ1-1	TGTGCCAGCAGCAAGGGACGGGGAAAAGAAACTGAAGCTTTCTTT	CASSKGRGKETEAFF
TRBV6-2/TRBV6-3	NA	few	18	TRBJ1-5	TGTACCAGCAGCCGCCTGAGTGGGGTCCTTGAGAGCAATCAGCCCCAGCATTTT	CTSSRLSGVLESNQPQHF
TRBV6-1	NA	many	12	TRBJ2-1	TGTGCCAGCAGGGTTTCGAGCAATGAGCAGTTCTTC	CASRVSSNEQFF
TRBV28	NA	NA	15	TRBJ2-7	TGTGCCAGCAGTTTACCAGGGGACTCGGACTACGAGCAGTACTTC	CASSLPGDSDYEQYF
TRBV29-1	NA	NA	12	TRBJ2-3	TGCAGCGCCCTCACGGCCAGCGGTACGCAGTATTTT	CSALTASGTQYF
TRBV7-3	NA	many	15	TRBJ2-1	TGTGCCAGCAGCTTACAGGGAGGCTCCTACAATGAGCAGTTCTTC	CASSLQGGSYNEQFF
TRBV20-1	TRBD1	NA	16	TRBJ2-1	TGCAGTGCTAGGACTCCGGGACAGGGCATCTACAATGAGCAGTTCTTC	CSARTPGQGIYNEQFF
TRBV30	TRBD2	few	13	TRBJ2-7	TGTGCCTGGAGCCCTACCCGGGGGGGCGAGCAGTACTTC	CAWSPTRGGEQYF
TRBV7-2	NA	once	17	TRBJ2-7	TGTGCCAGCAGCTTAAGAGGGACGAGGGGAGGATTCTACGAGCAGTACTTC	CASSLRGTRGGFYEQYF
TRBV27	NA	few	16	TRBJ1-6	TGTGCCAGCATCAACCTCGCGGGGTTAGCCAATTCACCCCTCCACTTT	CASINLAGLANSPLHF
TRBV20-1	TRBD2	many	13	TRBJ2-7	TGCAGTGCTGATGGGGGGGGAGGGTACGAGCAGTACTTC	CSADGGGGYEQYF
TRBV5-1	TRBD1	NA	17	TRBJ1-1	TGCGCCAGCAGCGTTACGCCGATGGACAGGATGAACACTGAAGCTTTCTTT	CASSVTPMDRMNTEAFF
TRBV7-8	TRBD1	many	16	TRBJ2-3	TGTGCCAGCAGCCGAATAACAGGGGGCGAGCCAGATACGCAGTATTTT	CASSRITGGEPDTQYF
TRBV7-8	TRBD2	NA	16	TRBJ2-7	TGTGCCAGCAGCTTAGCGAGGGCTAGCGGGTCCTACGAGCAGTACTTC	CASSLARASGSYEQYF
TRBV5-1	NA	few	11	TRBJ2-5	TGCGCCAGCAGCTCCGGGAGGACCCAGTACTTC	CASSSGRTQYF
TRBV9	NA	NA	15	TRBJ2-5	TGTGCCAGCAGCTACGGTGGAAGTAGTGGAGAGACCCAGTACTTC	CASSYGGSSGETQYF
TRBV14	NA	few	14	TRBJ1-2	TGTGCCAGCAGCCAACAAAACCGTGGGGGCGGCTACACCTTC	CASSQQNRGGGYTF
TRBV7-2	TRBD1	many	14	TRBJ1-1	TGTGCCAGCAGCTCAGACAGGGCGGACACTGAAGCTTTCTTT	CASSSDRADTEAFF
TRBV30	NA	many	15	TRBJ2-7	TGTGCCTGGAGTGTGAGTTTCATGAGCTCCTACGAGCAGTACTTC	CAWSVSFMSSYEQYF
TRBV7-2	NA	NA	14	TRBJ2-7	TGTGCCAGCAGCTTAGCGCGAGACGCAGACGAGCAGTACTTC	CASSLARDADEQYF
TRBV7-9	NA	NA	15	TRBJ2-3	TGTGCCAGCAGCCTTAATAGCGGGACAGCAGATACGCAGTATTTT	CASSLNSGTADTQYF
TRBV28	NA	NA	13	TRBJ1-2	TGTGCCAGCAGTTCCCCCGCAGACTATGGCTACACCTTC	CASSSPADYGYTF
TRBV20-1	NA	many	11	TRBJ1-2	TGCAGTGCTATATACAACGAGGGCTACACCTTC	CSAIYNEGYTF
TRBV20-1	TRBD1	many	13	TRBJ1-1	TGCAGTGCTGGACAGGGCCTGAACACTGAAGCTTTCTTT	CSAGQGLNTEAFF
TRBV10-2	TRBD1	NA	14	TRBJ2-4	TGCGCCAGCTCACAGGGGCTAGCCAAAAACATTCAGTACTTC	CASSQGLAKNIQYF
TRBV4-3	NA	many	16	TRBJ2-3	TGCGCCAGCAGCCAAGATTTAAGAACAGTTGCAGATACGCAGTATTTT	CASSQDLRTVADTQYF
TRBV13	NA	NA	15	TRBJ1-4	TGTGCAAGCAGCGTTACCGGGCAGGGTTTTGAAAAACTGATTTTT	CASSVTGQGFEKLIF
TRBV14	NA	many	16	TRBJ2-1	TGTGCCAGCAGCCAAACAGCGGCCGGTGTCAGGAATGAGCAGTTCTTC	CASSQTAAGVRNEQFF
TRBV2	NA	NA	13	TRBJ2-5	TGTGCCAGCACCCGAAATAGCGGAGAGACCCAGTACTTC	CASTRNSGETQYF
TRBV7-9	NA	many	14	TRBJ2-1	TGTGCCAGCAGCTTAGCCGGACGAGTCAATGAGCAGTTCTTC	CASSLAGRVNEQFF
TRBV20-1	NA	many	14	TRBJ2-1	TGCAGTGCTAGAGACAGGGAAGAGGGAAGAGGGCAGTTCTTC	CSARDREEGRGQFF
TRBV11-3	NA	many	14	TRBJ2-5	TGTGCCAGCAGCTTAGGACCAAACCAAGAGACCCAGTACTTC	CASSLGPNQETQYF
TRBV9	NA	NA	14	TRBJ1-5	TGTGCCAGCAGCGCAGACAGTAGCAATCAGCCCCAGCATTTT	CASSADSSNQPQHF
TRBV3-1	NA	many	15	TRBJ1-6	TGTGCCAGCAGCCAAGGCCCCAAGAATAATTCACCCCTCCACTTT	CASSQGPKNNSPLHF
TRBV6-1	NA	few	15	TRBJ2-3	TGTGCCAGCAGTGAAGGCCCGGGACTCACAGATACGCAGTATTTT	CASSEGPGLTDTQYF
TRBV2	NA	many	14	TRBJ2-3	TGTGCCAGCACCCGGGAGTACACGGCGGATACGCAGTATTTT	CASTREYTADTQYF
TRBV20-1	TRBD1	many	14	TRBJ2-7	TGCAGTGCTGCCGGGACAGGCAACGTCCACGAGCAGTACTTC	CSAAGTGNVHEQYF
TRBV20-1	NA	many	11	TRBJ2-7	TGCAGTGCCCCTAGGCGGGACGAGCAGTACTTC	CSAPRRDEQYF